The sequence of this T cell receptor beta chain was determined in a study of shared clonotypes between healthy human individuals. Whole-study findings and limits: Sorted-subset sequencing, rarefaction showed, was incomplete despite large depth. A handful of donors showed sharing of approximately 5% of naive CD4 clonotypes.

The ends were cut back, 4 bases at V and 5 bases at J, with 17 bases in the middle. Germline CDR1 reads ENHRY; CDR2 reads SYGVKD. CDR3 length: 15 residues. Using immunoSEQ multiplex PCR, the repertoire was profiled, and TCRdb retains in-frame clones only, with some absent. Among about 520,000 clones, around 95% were seen once, and the ten largest hold 0.05% to 0.08%. Note on this clone: Its matching antigen is unknown.

The chain combines TRBV10-3 with TRBJ2-5; D unresolved. This clonotype was obtained from a woman in her 30s in good health. The sequenced material came from naive CD4+ T cells sorted from blood. The subset was: CD45RA+ positively selected. This CDR3 reads CAISGAPGGTETQYF. The CDR3 DNA sequence: TGTGCCATCAGTGGGGCCCCCGGTGGTACGGAGACCCAGTACTTC.